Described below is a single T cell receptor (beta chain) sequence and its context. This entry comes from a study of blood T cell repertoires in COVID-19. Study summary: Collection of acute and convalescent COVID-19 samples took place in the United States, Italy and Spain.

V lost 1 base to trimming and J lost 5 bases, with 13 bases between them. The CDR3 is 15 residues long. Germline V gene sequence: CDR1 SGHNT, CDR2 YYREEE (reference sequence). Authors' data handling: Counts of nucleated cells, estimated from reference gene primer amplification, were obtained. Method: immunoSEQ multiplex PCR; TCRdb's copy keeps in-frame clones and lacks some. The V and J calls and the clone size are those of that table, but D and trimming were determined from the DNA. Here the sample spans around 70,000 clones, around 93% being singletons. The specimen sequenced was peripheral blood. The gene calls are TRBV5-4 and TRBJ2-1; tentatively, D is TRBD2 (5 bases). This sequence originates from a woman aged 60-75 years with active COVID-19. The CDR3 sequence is CASSLFSATNNEQFF. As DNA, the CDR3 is TGTGCCAGCAGCTTGTTTAGCGCAACCAACAATGAGCAGTTCTTC.